The 26 T cell receptor beta chains below were found in one sample sequenced in a study of blood T cells in healthy people across ages. For the second PCR, which ran for roughly 6 to 12 cycles, a sample-barcoded 5' primer and a J-beta primer mix were used. TCRdb re-derived calls from the 5' RACE reads in MiXCR, one entry per CDR3 protein. The sample carries some 1.1 million distinct CDR3 sequences, 35% to 40% recorded once. Material: blood. These receptors all come from a man younger than 35 in good health.

The table lists this clonotype with many counts. The chain employs TRBV2 and TRBJ1-4; no reliable D call. Germline CDR1 SNHLY, CDR2 FYNNEI. The CDR3 has 13 residues. The V and J ends lost 4 bases and 4 bases respectively, with 7 bases between them. The CDR3, as DNA: TGTGCCAGCAGTGGGCAGCGTAATGAAAAACTGTTTTTT. Residues: CASSGQRNEKLFF. The full variable domain, its missing parts supplied by reference TRBV2 and TRBJ1-4, is EPEVTQTPSHQVTQMGQEVILRCVPISNHLYFYWYRQILGQKVEFLVSFYNNEISEKSEIFDDQFSVERPDGSNFTLKIRSTKLEDSAMYFCASSGQRNEKLFFGSGTQLSVL.

The sample holds a few counts of this clonotype. The chain is built from TRBV29-1 and TRBJ2-3, with 8 bases matching TRBD1. Germline V lookup: CDR1 SQVTM, CDR2 ANQGSEA. V dropped 3 bases and J dropped 5; count of bases not matched to a gene: 7. This CDR3 comprises 14 residues. The CDR3 DNA reads as TGCAGCGTTGATTGGCAGGGGGCGGGAGATACGCAGTATTTT. As protein: CSVDWQGAGDTQYF.

This clonotype showed up just a few times. The gene calls are TRBV10-3 and TRBJ1-2, with D tentatively TRBD1 (6 bases). Germline V CDR1 and CDR2: ENHRY, SYGVKD. Trimming shortened V by 3 bases and J by 4 bases, and 18 bases separated the two germline ends. CDR3 length: 16 residues. The CDR3 DNA sequence: TGTGCCATCAGTGAAAAACTAACAGGGACCTTCTATGGCTACACCTTC. Translating gives CAISEKLTGTFYGYTF.

The chain has TRBV2 and TRBJ2-1; unclear D gene. With 7 bases removed from V and 12 bases from J, the gap between germline ends came to 10 bases. CDR3 length equals 10 residues. The germline V gene has CDR1 SNHLY and CDR2 FYNNEI. CDR3 sequence (DNA): TGTGCCAGCAAACAAGTTTGGCAGTTCTTC. Encoded protein: CASKQVWQFF. Using reference TRBV2 and TRBJ2-1 for the parts outside the CDR3, the full variable domain is EPEVTQTPSHQVTQMGQEVILRCVPISNHLYFYWYRQILGQKVEFLVSFYNNEISEKSEIFDDQFSVERPDGSNFTLKIRSTKLEDSAMYFCASKQVWQFFGPGTRLTVL.

CDR3 amino acids: CASSFPVGRSSSPLHF. CDR3 sequence (DNA): TGTGCCAGCAGCTTCCCCGTGGGCAGATCGAGTTCACCCCTCCACTTT. This sequence joins TRBV7-2 and TRBJ1-6; no definite D call. Germline V gives CDR1 SGHTA, CDR2 FQGNSA. The CDR3 contains 16 residues. V lost 3 bases to trimming and J lost 9 bases, with 18 bases between them.

The V call is TRBV19, the J call TRBJ1-2, with 7 bases identical to TRBD1. Germline CDR1 and CDR2: LNHDA and SQIVND (reference sequence). Trimming at V came to 5 bases and at J to 3 bases, leaving 3 bases not matched to a gene. The CDR3 covers 13 residues. The CDR3 protein is CASSGTVYYGYTF. In DNA, the CDR3 is TGTGCCAGTAGTGGGACAGTCTACTATGGCTACACCTTC.

This clonotype was observed a few times. J is TRBJ1-1 and V is TRBV6-2 or TRBV6-3; no definite D call. The germline V gene encodes CDR1 MNHEY and CDR2 SVGEGT. Trimming pared 5 bases from V and 3 bases from J, leaving 16 bases between. The CDR3 totals 15 residues. The chain's CDR3 is CASSPTGVRDTEAFF. CDR3 bases: TGTGCCAGCAGTCCGACCGGAGTGCGGGACACTGAAGCTTTCTTT.

A few counts support this clonotype. The gene calls are TRBV20-1 and TRBJ1-5; 9 bases align to TRBD1. Germline V gives CDR1 DFQATT, CDR2 SNEGSKA (reference sequence). J was trimmed by 4 bases and V by 3 bases; bases with no gene match: 4. The CDR3 is made up of 14 amino acids. CDR3 loop: CSASSTGGNQPQHF. The CDR3 region has the DNA TGCAGTGCTAGTTCGACAGGGGGGAATCAGCCCCAGCATTTT.

This clonotype occurred a few times. The chain couples TRBV25-1 to TRBJ1-2, with a possible D match to TRBD1 (5 bases). The CDR3 extends over 18 amino acids. From germline, CDR1 is MGHDK and CDR2 SYGVNS. The V gene lost 4 bases and the J gene lost 2 bases, with 23 bases spanning the gap. CDR3 residues: CASSASGTLSSRNYGYTF. The CDR3 DNA reads as TGTGCCAGCAGTGCCTCCGGGACCCTTAGTTCCAGAAACTATGGCTACACCTTC.

The rearrangement joins TRBV12-3 or TRBV12-4 to TRBJ1-4, with D possibly matching TRBD1 (5 bases). The V end was cut by 1 base, the J end by 3 bases, with 6 bases between. The CDR3 covers 14 residues. CDR3 in amino acids: CASSLGTPNEKLFF. In DNA, the CDR3 is TGTGCCAGCAGTTTAGGGACACCTAATGAAAAACTGTTTTTT.

The chain couples TRBV20-1 to TRBJ2-2; D gene uncertain. From germline, CDR1 is DFQATT and CDR2 SNEGSKA (reference sequence). The CDR3 is made up of 14 amino acids. The germline V and J ends were trimmed by 3 bases and 0 bases, with 8 bases remaining between them. The CDR3 DNA follows: TGCAGTGCTAGTGTCCCCGCGAACACCGGGGAGCTGTTTTTT. It specifies CSASVPANTGELFF.

The V and J genes are TRBV4-3 and TRBJ1-2; perhaps TRBD1 as D (6 bases). Germline V lookup: CDR1 LGHNA, CDR2 YSLEER. Trimming took off 8 bases at V and 3 bases at J, with 16 bases between the two ends. The CDR3 loop spans 14 amino acids. Written as DNA, the CDR3 is TGCGCCAGCGCCCTGGGGGCCAATGACTATGGCTACACCTTC. It encodes CASALGANDYGYTF.

J is TRBJ2-3 and V is TRBV20-1; the match to TRBD2 covers 9 bases. With 1 base clipped from V and 1 base from J, the junction kept 6 bases outside the gene matches. The CDR3 sequence is 16 residues long. Germline loops: CDR1 DFQATT, CDR2 SNEGSKA (reference sequence). The CDR3 DNA follows: TGCAGTGCTAGAGTGGGTAGCGGGGGTGGCACAGATACGCAGTATTTT. This codes for CSARVGSGGGTDTQYF.

This clonotype was observed a few times. The chain is built from TRBV27 and TRBJ1-4; D uncertain. V was pared by 3 bases and J by 0 bases, with 14 bases between. Germline CDR1 and CDR2: MNHEY and SMNVEV (reference sequence). The CDR3 extends over 17 amino acids. The CDR3: CASSFSASVATNEKLFF. CDR3 bases: TGTGCCAGCAGTTTCTCGGCCTCGGTTGCAACTAATGAAAAACTGTTTTTT.

The gene calls are TRBV20-1 and TRBJ2-1; TRBD2 aligns across 9 bases. The CDR3 is 12 amino acids. The junction had 3 bases not matched to a gene; V was cut back by 7 bases and J by 5 bases. Germline V gene data show CDR1 as DFQATT and CDR2 as SNEGSKA (reference sequence). The CDR3 DNA reads TGCAGTGGGGTAGCGGGGGACAATGAGCAGTTCTTC. Translation: CSGVAGDNEQFF.

This clonotype has only a few counts. The CDR3 coding sequence is TGTGCCAGCAGCTTAACCGGACCTCCGGAGCACTATGGCTACACCTTC. This gives the protein CASSLTGPPEHYGYTF. V and J are TRBV7-3 and TRBJ1-2; D is undetermined. This CDR3 has 16 amino acids. Germline CDR1 SGHTA, CDR2 FQGTGA. V was cut by 0 bases and J by 3 bases, with 14 bases left in between. Variable domain in full (rest from reference TRBV7-3 and TRBJ1-2): GAGVSQTPSNKVTEKGKYVELRCDPISGHTALYWYRQSLGQGPEFLIYFQGTGAADDSGLPNDRFFAVRPEGSVSTLKIQRTERGDSAVYLCASSLTGPPEHYGYTFGSGTRLTVV.

This clonotype was recorded many times. The chain couples TRBV9 to TRBJ1-1; D unclear. The CDR3 totals 13 residues. CDR1 is SGDLS and CDR2 is YYNGEE in the germline V gene. V was trimmed by 4 bases and J by 0 bases, leaving 7 bases between them. CDR3 loop: CASSPGVNTEAFF. DNA for the CDR3: TGTGCCAGCAGCCCCGGGGTGAACACTGAAGCTTTCTTT.

CDR3 sequence: CASSFGQLNQPQHF. The CDR3 DNA is TGTGCCAGCAGTTTCGGGCAGCTCAATCAGCCCCAGCATTTT. The chain has TRBV12-3 or TRBV12-4 and TRBJ1-5; D unresolved. The CDR3 loop spans 14 amino acids. The V end was cut by 3 bases, the J end by 3 bases, with 9 bases between.

The rearrangement links TRBV30 to TRBJ2-5; TRBD2 agrees at 7 bases. The CDR3 covers 15 residues. Germline-derived CDR1 and CDR2 are GTSNPN and SVGIG (reference sequence). The junction had 7 bases not matched to a gene; V was cut back by 0 bases and J by 3 bases. In DNA, the CDR3 is TGTGCCTGGAGTGTAACGGCGCTAGCGGAAGAGACCCAGTACTTC. Its protein product is CAWSVTALAEETQYF. Complete variable domain (other parts from reference TRBV30 and TRBJ2-5): SQTIHQWPATLVQPVGSPLSLECTVEGTSNPNLYWYRQAAGRGLQLLFYSVGIGQISSEVPQNLSASRPQDRQFILSSKKLLLSDSGFYLCAWSVTALAEETQYFGPGTRLLVL.

The rearrangement links TRBV29-1 to TRBJ2-7; D ambiguous. The CDR3 is 13 residues long. Germline V gives CDR1 SQVTM, CDR2 ANQGSEA. Trimming left V 3 bases short and J 2 bases short, with 11 bases between. Here the CDR3 reads CSVEGGATYEQYF. Here the CDR3 DNA reads TGCAGCGTTGAGGGCGGCGCGACCTACGAGCAGTACTTC.

This clonotype turned up a few times. The chain combines TRBV10-3 with TRBJ2-2; D ambiguous. The CDR3 covers 15 residues. CDR1 is ENHRY and CDR2 is SYGVKD in the germline V gene. V shed 0 bases and J shed 2 bases, with 7 bases lying between them. CDR3 DNA sequence: TGTGCCATCAGTGAGTCGTTGGGAAACACCGGGGAGCTGTTTTTT. Encoded protein: CAISESLGNTGELFF.

There are a few counts of this clonotype. V usage is TRBV6-6 and J usage is TRBJ1-5, with D uncertain. The ends were cut back, 2 bases at V and 4 bases at J, with 15 bases in the middle. Germline assignment: CDR1 MNHNY and CDR2 SVGAGI (reference sequence). The CDR3 loop spans 16 amino acids. The CDR3 protein is CASSYSPTRLNQPQHF. CDR3 bases: TGTGCCAGCAGTTACAGCCCGACAAGACTTAATCAGCCCCAGCATTTT.

This clonotype showed up just once. The gene calls are TRBV20-1 and TRBJ2-4; perhaps TRBD1 as D (5 bases). Trimming left V 0 bases short and J 7 bases short, with 13 bases between. Germline-derived CDR1 and CDR2 are DFQATT and SNEGSKA (reference sequence). The CDR3 spans 14 residues. The CDR3 bases are TGCAGTGCTAGAGATGGGGCCAGCCTGAACATTCAGTACTTC. As protein: CSARDGASLNIQYF.

The chain recombines TRBV14 with TRBJ2-1; no definite D call. Germline V gives CDR1 SGHDN, CDR2 FVKESK. Trimming removed 4 bases at V and 0 bases at J, with 10 bases between. This CDR3 contains 15 residues. DNA for the CDR3: TGTGCCAGCAGCCGACCGACCAGCTCCTACAATGAGCAGTTCTTC. It is translated as CASSRPTSSYNEQFF.

In regard to this clonotype: A much bigger clone sits one base away, suggesting this may be a read error. The V and J genes are TRBV29-1 and TRBJ2-1; D gene uncertain. The V gene's germline CDR1 is SQVTM and CDR2 ANQGSEA. This CDR3 contains 14 residues. CDR3 region: CSVESRSSHNEQFF. The CDR3 nucleotides read TGCAGCGTTGAATCACGTAGCTCCCACAATGAGCAGTTCTTC.

This chain links TRBV7-2 with TRBJ2-1; D tentatively reads TRBD1 or TRBD2 (5 bases each). The CDR3 has 14 amino acids. Germline V gives CDR1 SGHTA, CDR2 FQGNSA. Trimming removed 4 bases from V and 4 bases from J, with 11 bases in between. The CDR3 DNA is TGTGCCAGCAGCTACGAGTGGGGGTACAATGAGCAGTTCTTC. It encodes CASSYEWGYNEQFF.